The clone carrying this T cell receptor beta chain showed up just once. Its target is not known. The source of the sample is a study of OX40 agonist ivuxolimab in advanced cancers. Points from the study as a whole: Clones of CD4+ and CD8+ blood T cells grew by week 6 at doses of 0.1 to 3.0 mg/kg.

The CDR3 consists of 12 residues. Trimming stripped 4 bases from V and 5 bases from J, with 11 bases between. Germline loops: CDR1 GTSNPN, CDR2 SVGIG (reference sequence). Sequencing used immunoSEQ multiplex PCR; TCRdb keeps in-frame clones, though not all of them. This sample has 78,000 or so clones, with around nine tenths found just once. This TCR was sampled from an adult with an advanced solid tumor such as melanoma, head and neck, liver or kidney cancer. The chain has TRBV30 and TRBJ2-5, with D tentatively TRBD1 or TRBD2 (5 bases each). The source was CD4+ or CD8+ T cells sorted from blood, collected in a trial of the OX40 agonist ivuxolimab. CDR3 DNA: TGTGCCTGGACCGGGACCAGGGAGACCCAGTACTTC. Its protein product is CAWTGTRETQYF.